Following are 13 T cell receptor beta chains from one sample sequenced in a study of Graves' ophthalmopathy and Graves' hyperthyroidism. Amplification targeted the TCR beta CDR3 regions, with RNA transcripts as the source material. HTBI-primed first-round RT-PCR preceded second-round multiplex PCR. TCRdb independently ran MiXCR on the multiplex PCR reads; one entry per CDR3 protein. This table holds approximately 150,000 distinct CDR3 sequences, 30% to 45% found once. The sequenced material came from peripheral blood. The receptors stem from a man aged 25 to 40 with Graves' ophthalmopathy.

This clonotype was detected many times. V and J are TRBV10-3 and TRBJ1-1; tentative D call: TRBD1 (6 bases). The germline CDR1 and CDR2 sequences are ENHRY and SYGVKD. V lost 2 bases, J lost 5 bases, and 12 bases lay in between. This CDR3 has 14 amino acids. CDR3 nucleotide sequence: TGTGCCATCAGTGAGACAGGGAAATCAACTGAAGCTTTCTTT. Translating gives CAISETGKSTEAFF.

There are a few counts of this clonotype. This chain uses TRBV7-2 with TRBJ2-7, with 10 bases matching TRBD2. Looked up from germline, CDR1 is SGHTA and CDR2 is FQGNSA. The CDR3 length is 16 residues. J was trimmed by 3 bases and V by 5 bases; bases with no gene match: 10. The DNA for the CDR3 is TGTGCCAGCAGCGGCGGGACTAGCGTTGATGACTACGAGCAGTACTTC. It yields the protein CASSGGTSVDDYEQYF.

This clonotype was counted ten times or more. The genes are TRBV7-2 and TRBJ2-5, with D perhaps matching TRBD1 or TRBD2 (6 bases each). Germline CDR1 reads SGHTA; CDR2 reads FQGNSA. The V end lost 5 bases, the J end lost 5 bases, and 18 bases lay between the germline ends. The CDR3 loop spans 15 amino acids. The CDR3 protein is CASSRRGIVAETQYF. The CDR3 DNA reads TGTGCCAGCAGCCGGAGGGGGATAGTAGCTGAGACCCAGTACTTC. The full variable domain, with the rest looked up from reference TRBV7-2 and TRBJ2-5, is GAGVSQSPSNKVTEKGKDVELRCDPISGHTALYWYRQSLGQGLEFLIYFQGNSAPDKSGLPSDRFSAERTGGSVSTLTIQRTQQEDSAVYLCASSRRGIVAETQYFGPGTRLLVL.

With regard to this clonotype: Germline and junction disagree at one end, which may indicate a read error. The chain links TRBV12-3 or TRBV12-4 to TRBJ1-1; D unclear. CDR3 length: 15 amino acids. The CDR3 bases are TGTGCCAGCAGTTTATGGCGGGGAGAGAACACTGAGGCTTTCTTT. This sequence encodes CASSLWRGENTEAFF.

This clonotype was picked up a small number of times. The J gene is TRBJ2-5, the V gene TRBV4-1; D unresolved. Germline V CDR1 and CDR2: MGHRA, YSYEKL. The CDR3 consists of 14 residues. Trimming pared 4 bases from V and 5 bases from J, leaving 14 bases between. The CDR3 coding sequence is TGCGCCAGCAGCCGGCCGACTTATGGTGAGACCCAGTACTTC. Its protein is CASSRPTYGETQYF.

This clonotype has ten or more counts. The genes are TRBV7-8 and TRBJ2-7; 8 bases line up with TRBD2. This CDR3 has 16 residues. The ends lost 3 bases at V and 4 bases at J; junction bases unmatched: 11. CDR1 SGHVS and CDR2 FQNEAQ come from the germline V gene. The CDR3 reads CASSFQGLGGVYEQYF. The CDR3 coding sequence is TGTGCCAGCAGCTTTCAGGGACTAGGGGGAGTTTACGAGCAGTACTTC.

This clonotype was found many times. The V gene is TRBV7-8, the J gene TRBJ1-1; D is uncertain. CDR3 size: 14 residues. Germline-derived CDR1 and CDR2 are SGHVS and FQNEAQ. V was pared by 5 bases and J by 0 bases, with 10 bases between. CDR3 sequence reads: CASSPKLMNTEAFF. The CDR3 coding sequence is TGTGCCAGCAGCCCTAAGTTGATGAACACTGAAGCTTTCTTT.

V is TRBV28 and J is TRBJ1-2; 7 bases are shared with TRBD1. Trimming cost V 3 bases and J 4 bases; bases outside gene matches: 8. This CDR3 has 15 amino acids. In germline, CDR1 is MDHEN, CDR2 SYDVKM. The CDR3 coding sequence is TGTGCCAGCAGTTTCCGGGACAGAGACCTCTATGGCTACACCTTC. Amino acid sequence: CASSFRDRDLYGYTF.

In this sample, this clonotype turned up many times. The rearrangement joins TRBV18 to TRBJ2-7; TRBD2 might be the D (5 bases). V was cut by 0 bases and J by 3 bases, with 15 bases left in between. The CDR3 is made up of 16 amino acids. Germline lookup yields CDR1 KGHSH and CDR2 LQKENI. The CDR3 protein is CASSPPNRGGLYEQYF. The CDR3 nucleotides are TGTGCCAGCTCACCACCGAATCGGGGTGGCCTCTACGAGCAGTACTTC.

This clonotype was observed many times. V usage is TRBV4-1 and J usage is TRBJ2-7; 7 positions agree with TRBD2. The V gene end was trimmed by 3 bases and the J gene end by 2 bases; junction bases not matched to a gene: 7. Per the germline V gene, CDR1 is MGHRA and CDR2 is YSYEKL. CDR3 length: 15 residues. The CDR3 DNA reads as TGCGCCAGCAGCCATAATCCGAGCGGGACCTACGAGCAGTACTTC. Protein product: CASSHNPSGTYEQYF.

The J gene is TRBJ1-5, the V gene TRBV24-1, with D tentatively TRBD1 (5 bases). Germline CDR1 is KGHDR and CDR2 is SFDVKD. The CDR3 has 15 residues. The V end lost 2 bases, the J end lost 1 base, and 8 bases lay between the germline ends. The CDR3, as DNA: TGTGCCACCAGTGATTCCACAGGCAGCAATCAGCCCCAGCATTTT. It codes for CATSDSTGSNQPQHF.

The CDR3, as DNA: TGTGCCAGCGCGGGACTAGCGGGAGACGAGCAGTACTTC. It is translated as CASAGLAGDEQYF. V gene TRBV6-1 combines with J gene TRBJ2-7; TRBD2 matches at 14 bases. V lost 8 bases and J lost 5; bases outside the gene matches: 2. The CDR3 is 13 amino acids. Germline V gene lookup returns CDR1 MNHNS and CDR2 SASEGT.

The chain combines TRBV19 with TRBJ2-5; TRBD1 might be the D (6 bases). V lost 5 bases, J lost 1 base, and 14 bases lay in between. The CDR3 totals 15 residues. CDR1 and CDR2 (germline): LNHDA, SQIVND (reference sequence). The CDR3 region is CASSRTGRGQETQYF. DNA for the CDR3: TGTGCCAGTAGTCGCACAGGGAGAGGCCAAGAGACCCAGTACTTC.